This entry describes one T cell receptor beta chain. The data belong to a study of blood T cell repertoires in COVID-19. Study at large: There were acute and convalescent COVID-19 samples, and they came from the United States, Italy and Spain. The analysed material was cDNA or gDNA that came from T cells, B-cell-depleted T cells, or PBMCs.

CDR1 MNHEY and CDR2 SVGEGT come from the germline V gene. J gave up 4 bases and V 6 bases, and 14 bases lay outside the gene matches. This CDR3 contains 16 residues. Per the original methods: Amplification from reference gene primers served as the basis for estimated nucleated cell counts. Using immunoSEQ multiplex PCR, the repertoire was profiled, and TCRdb retains in-frame clones only, with some absent. V and J calls and clone size come straight from that table; D and trimming were deduced from the DNA. The sample has 300,000 to 400,000 clones; more than 70% are singletons. The rearrangement uses TRBV6-2 or TRBV6-3 and TRBJ1-2; TRBD1 matches at 7 bases. The sequencing sample was made of peripheral blood. The receptor was isolated from a woman in her 30s with COVID-19, enrolled during active disease. The CDR3 loop reads CASSPNPDRVGYGYTF. DNA for the CDR3: TGTGCCAGCAGCCCAAACCCAGACAGGGTGGGCTATGGCTACACCTTC.